Given below is one TCR beta chain in context. Its specificity is unknown. TCR beta CDR3 regions were amplified from RNA transcripts. Researchers ran a first-round RT-PCR on the TCR CDR3 using the HTBI primer set. Each CDR3 protein is one row after TCRdb ran MiXCR on the multiplex PCR reads. The sample shows approximately 260,000 distinct CDR3 sequences, 13% to 15% of them seen only once. CDR1 SNHLY and CDR2 FYNNEI come from the germline V gene. V shed 5 bases and J 9 bases; nucleotides not matched to a gene: 5. CDR3 size: 13 residues. The data were taken from a study of T cells in Graves' hyperthyroidism and ophthalmopathy. Study-wide results and caveats: Most thyroid clonotypes with frequency above 0.001 were detected in blood.

V and J are TRBV2 and TRBJ2-3, with 10 bases matching TRBD2. Sequencing used blood. The TCR comes from a woman between 45 and 65 years old with Graves' hyperthyroidism that later progressed to Graves' ophthalmopathy. CDR3 protein: CASSPTSGFTQYF. CDR3 coding DNA: TGTGCCAGCAGTCCGACTAGCGGGTTCACGCAGTATTTT.